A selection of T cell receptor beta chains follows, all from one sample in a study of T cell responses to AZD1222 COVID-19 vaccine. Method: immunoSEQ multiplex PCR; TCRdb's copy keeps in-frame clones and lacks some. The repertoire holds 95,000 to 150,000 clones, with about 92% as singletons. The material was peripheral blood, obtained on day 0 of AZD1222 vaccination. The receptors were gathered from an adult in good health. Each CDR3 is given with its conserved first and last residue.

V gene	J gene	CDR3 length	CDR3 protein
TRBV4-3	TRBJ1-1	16	CASSQKTGGGNTEAFF
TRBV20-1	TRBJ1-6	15	CSASSGISYNSPLHF
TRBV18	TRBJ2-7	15	CASSQGQGVSYEQYF
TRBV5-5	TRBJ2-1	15	CASSLMMLLAEGGFF
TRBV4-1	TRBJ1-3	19	CASSQDKATGATSGNTIYF
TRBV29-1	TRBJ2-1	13	CSVDSYSYNEQFF
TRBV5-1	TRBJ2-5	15	CASSPLRGVQETQYF
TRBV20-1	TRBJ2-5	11	CSARQEGTQYF
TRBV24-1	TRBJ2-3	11	CATSEGVMQYF
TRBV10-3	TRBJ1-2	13	CAIRDRENYGYTF
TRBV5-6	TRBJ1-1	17	CASSLGELAGFGTEAFF
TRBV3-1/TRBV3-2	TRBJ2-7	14	CASSQGTTGGEQYF
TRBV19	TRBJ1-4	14	CASSMNPGGEKLFF
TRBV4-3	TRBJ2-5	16	CASSQDTAEAQETQYF
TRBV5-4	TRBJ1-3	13	CASSLGGRDTIYF
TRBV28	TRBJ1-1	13	CASSLSQGPEAFF
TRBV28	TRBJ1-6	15	CASSFPGQGLSPLHF
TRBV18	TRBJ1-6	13	CASSPEENSPLHF
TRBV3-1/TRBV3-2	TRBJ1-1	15	CASSQAVQGNTEAFF
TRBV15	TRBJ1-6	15	CATSRVAQGYSPLHF
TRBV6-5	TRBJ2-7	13	CASSVIKGSEQYF
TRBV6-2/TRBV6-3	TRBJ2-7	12	CATSGSSYEQYF
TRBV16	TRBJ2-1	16	CASSQLLANTYNEQFF
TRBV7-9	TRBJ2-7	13	CASTGVRPYEQYF
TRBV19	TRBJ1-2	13	CASSNGQVHGYTF
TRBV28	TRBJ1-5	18	CASTARGAGPYSNQPQHF